This TCR beta chain was documented in a study of OX40 agonist ivuxolimab in advanced cancers. The data were produced by immunoSEQ multiplex PCR, yet TCRdb's version contains in-frame clones alone and is incomplete. The sample consists of roughly 70,000 clones, around 90% of them appearing once. Germline-derived CDR1 and CDR2 are SGHNT and YYREEE (reference sequence). This CDR3 spans 14 amino acids. V was pared by 0 bases and J by 3 bases, with 10 bases between. This clonotype originated in an adult with an advanced solid tumor such as melanoma, head and neck, liver or kidney cancer. The chain uses TRBV5-4 and TRBJ2-7, with D tentatively TRBD1 (6 bases). The material was CD4+ or CD8+ T cells sorted from blood, obtained in a trial of the OX40 agonist ivuxolimab. For the CDR3, the DNA is TGTGCCAGCAGCTTGGACAGGGTCGGCTACGAGCAGTACTTC. Protein sequence: CASSLDRVGYEQYF. Full variable domain (missing parts from reference TRBV5-4 and TRBJ2-7): ETGVTQSPTHLIKTRGQQVTLRCSSQSGHNTVSWYQQALGQGPQFIFQYYREEENGRGNFPPRFSGLQFPNYSSELNVNALELDDSALYLCASSLDRVGYEQYFGPGTRLTVT.